These 3 T cell receptor beta chains share one sample of origin, sequenced in a study of pediatric ulcerative colitis. Only in-frame clones appear in the TCRdb table, and some are missing; sequencing was by immunoSEQ multiplex PCR. The sample yields about 36,000 clones, around 73% seen once. The rectum was sampled with one to two pinch biopsies at colonoscopy. The sequenced sample consisted of gut tissue. The receptors stem from a boy between 10 and 17 years old with moderate ulcerative colitis.

The genes are TRBV7-2 and TRBJ1-5, with D possibly matching TRBD1 (5 bases). This CDR3 is built from 13 residues. Trimming removed 1 base from V and 7 bases from J, with 8 bases in between. Germline V lookup: CDR1 SGHTA, CDR2 FQGNSA. The CDR3 region has the DNA TGTGCCAGCAGCTTAGGGGACCAACAGCCCCAGCATTTT. The encoded protein is CASSLGDQQPQHF. The full variable domain, with the rest looked up from reference TRBV7-2 and TRBJ1-5, is GAGVSQSPSNKVTEKGKDVELRCDPISGHTALYWYRQSLGQGLEFLIYFQGNSAPDKSGLPSDRFSAERTGGSVSTLTIQRTQQEDSAVYLCASSLGDQQPQHFGDGTRLSIL.

V and J are TRBV18 and TRBJ1-4, with 7 positions matching TRBD1. The germline V gene has CDR1 KGHSH and CDR2 LQKENI. After removal of 2 bases from V and 6 bases from J, the junction contained 6 bases not matched to a gene. This CDR3 contains 15 residues. The CDR3 sequence: CASSPLQGLDEKLFF. CDR3 coding DNA: TGTGCCAGCTCACCATTACAGGGGCTTGATGAAAAACTGTTTTTT. Complete variable domain (other parts from reference TRBV18 and TRBJ1-4): NAGVMQNPRHLVRRRGQEARLRCSPMKGHSHVYWYRQLPEEGLKFMVYLQKENIIDESGMPKERFSAEFPKEGPSILRIQQVVRGDSAAYFCASSPLQGLDEKLFFGSGTQLSVL.

The J gene is TRBJ1-4, the V gene TRBV18, with 8 bases fitting TRBD1. V trimming: 3 bases; J trimming: 0 bases; junction bases outside the gene matches: 3. This CDR3 contains 16 residues. Germline CDR1 KGHSH, CDR2 LQKENI. The CDR3 loop is CASSPGQVSTNEKLFF. CDR3 coding DNA: TGTGCCAGCTCACCGGGACAGGTTTCAACTAATGAAAAACTGTTTTTT.